The 10 T cell receptor beta chains below come from one sample, sequenced in a study of follicular helper T cells after annual influenza vaccination. TCRdb keeps only in-frame clones here, not all; method: immunoSEQ multiplex PCR. The repertoire has fewer than 8,000 clones, nearly 90% of them found once; the top ten carry more than 0.6%. The time point: 2015-2016 season, 7 days after influenza vaccination. The sample was CXCR5+ CD38- circulating T follicular helper cells from blood, taken 7 days after influenza vaccination. Indicated subset: circulating Tfh, non-naive CD4+CXCR5+PD-1+ (ICOS+CD38+ or ICOS-CD38-). The receptors originated from an adult who received the influenza vaccine.

The chain recombines TRBV27 with TRBJ1-3, with TRBD1 matching over 10 bases. CDR3 size: 16 residues. The V segment lost 6 bases and the J segment 0 bases; nucleotides outside the gene matches: 5. Germline loops: CDR1 MNHEY, CDR2 SMNVEV (reference sequence). CDR3 protein: CASSRDRGFSGNTIYF. For the CDR3, the DNA is TGTGCCAGCAGCCGGGACAGGGGATTCTCTGGAAACACCATATATTTT.

The V gene is TRBV28, the J gene TRBJ1-4, with 10 bases that match TRBD1. This CDR3 region has 16 residues. CDR1 and CDR2 from the germline V gene are MDHEN and SYDVKM. V shed 2 bases, J shed 8 bases, and the junction held 8 bases outside the gene matches. The CDR3 region has the DNA TGTGCCAGCAGTTTAGGGGGACAGGGGTGGCGAGAAAAACTGTTTTTT. It is translated as CASSLGGQGWREKLFF.

The chain couples TRBV5-4 to TRBJ2-5; TRBD2 aligns across 8 bases. The CDR3 is made up of 14 amino acids. Germline V gene data show CDR1 as SGHNT and CDR2 as YYREEE (reference sequence). V trimming: 6 bases; J trimming: 5 bases; junction bases outside the gene matches: 9. The CDR3 coding sequence is TGTGCCAGCACCCCTGGGACTAGAGTTGAGACCCAGTACTTC. It specifies CASTPGTRVETQYF.

This clone has more than one count but fewer than ten. The V call is TRBV10-3, the J call TRBJ2-6; D possibly corresponds to TRBD1 (6 bases). The CDR3 runs to 15 residues. V shed 4 bases and J shed 1 base, with 8 bases lying between them. In germline, CDR1 is ENHRY, CDR2 SYGVKD. CDR3 sequence reads: CAISVGGSGANVLTF. The CDR3 nucleotides are TGTGCCATCAGTGTAGGGGGTTCTGGGGCCAACGTCCTGACTTTC.

J is TRBJ2-7 and V is TRBV6-5; 9 bases map to TRBD1. Trimming took 2 bases from V and 4 from J; bases not matched to a gene: 3. The V gene's germline CDR1 is MNHEY and CDR2 SVGAGI. The length of the CDR3 is 14 residues. The CDR3: CASSYQTGGYEQYF. Here the CDR3 DNA reads TGTGCCAGCAGTTACCAGACAGGGGGATACGAGCAGTACTTC.

This chain uses TRBV7-9 with TRBJ2-3, with TRBD1 matching over 9 bases. Germline CDR1 reads SEHNR; CDR2 reads FQNEAQ (reference sequence). Losses at the gene ends were 3 bases for V and 5 bases for J; bases not matched to a gene: 15. The CDR3 length is 18 residues. This chain's CDR3 is CASSFTTGGMFHRDTQYF. For the CDR3, the DNA is TGTGCCAGCAGCTTCACTACAGGGGGCATGTTTCACAGAGATACGCAGTATTTT.

The chain combines TRBV7-2 with TRBJ1-4; D is possibly TRBD1 (5 bases). This CDR3 has 14 residues. V was clipped by 5 bases and J by 10 bases, with 17 bases between them. The germline V gene has CDR1 SGHTA and CDR2 FQGNSA. The chain's CDR3 is CASSPLDMGRKLFF. As DNA, the CDR3 is TGTGCCAGCAGCCCCCTGGACATGGGGAGAAAACTGTTTTTT.

The V gene is TRBV7-8, the J gene TRBJ2-3, with D tentatively TRBD2 (6 bases). The CDR3 covers 16 residues. CDR1 and CDR2 from the germline V gene are SGHVS and FQNEAQ. Trimming removed 5 bases from V and 4 bases from J, with 19 bases in between. CDR3 sequence (DNA): TGTGCCAGCAGCCTACTGACGGGACTCCACGCAGATACGCAGTATTTT. Its protein product is CASSLLTGLHADTQYF. The variable domain in full, completed from reference TRBV7-8 and TRBJ2-3, reads GAGVSQSPRYKVAKRGQDVALRCDPISGHVSLFWYQQALGQGPEFLTYFQNEAQLDKSGLPSDRFFAERPEGSVSTLKIQRTQQEDSAVYLCASSLLTGLHADTQYFGPGTRLTVL.

The CDR3 coding sequence is TGTGCCAGCAGCTCCGGACTAGCGGATCTACGACAGCAGTACTTC. It is translated as CASSSGLADLRQQYF. This chain uses TRBV5-5 with TRBJ2-7; TRBD2 aligns across 10 bases. V dropped 3 bases and J dropped 8; count of bases not matched to a gene: 11. The germline V gene has CDR1 SGHKS and CDR2 YYEKEE (reference sequence). The CDR3 totals 15 residues. Using reference TRBV5-5 and TRBJ2-7 for the parts outside the CDR3, the full variable domain is DAGVTQSPTHLIKTRGQQVTLRCSPISGHKSVSWYQQVLGQGPQFIFQYYEKEERGRGNFPDRFSARQFPNYSSELNVNALLLGDSALYLCASSSGLADLRQQYFGPGTRLTVT.

The V call is TRBV18, the J call TRBJ2-5; 10 bases align to TRBD1. In germline, CDR1 is KGHSH, CDR2 LQKENI. The CDR3 has 15 residues. Unmatched junction bases numbered 3, after V lost 0 bases and J lost 5 bases. As DNA, the CDR3 is TGTGCCAGCTCACCACCGACGGGACAGGGGGAGACCCAGTACTTC. Protein sequence: CASSPPTGQGETQYF.